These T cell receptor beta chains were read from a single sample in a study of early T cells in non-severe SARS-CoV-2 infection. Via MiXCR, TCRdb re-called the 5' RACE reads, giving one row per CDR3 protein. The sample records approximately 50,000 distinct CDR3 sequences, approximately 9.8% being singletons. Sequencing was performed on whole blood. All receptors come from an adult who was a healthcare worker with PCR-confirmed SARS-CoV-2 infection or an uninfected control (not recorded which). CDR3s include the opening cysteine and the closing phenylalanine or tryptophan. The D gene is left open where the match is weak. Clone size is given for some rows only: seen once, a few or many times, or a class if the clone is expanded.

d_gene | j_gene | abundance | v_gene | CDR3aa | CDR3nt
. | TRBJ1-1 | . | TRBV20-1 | CSARPIGEGPDTEAFF | TGCAGTGCTAGACCTATCGGGGAGGGTCCTGACACTGAAGCTTTCTTT
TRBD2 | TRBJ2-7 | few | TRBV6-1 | CASSAGTSGSYEQYF | TGTGCCAGCAGCGCCGGGACTAGCGGTTCCTACGAGCAGTACTTC
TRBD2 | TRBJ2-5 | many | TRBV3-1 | CASGQGTSGFQETQYF | TGTGCCAGCGGTCAAGGGACTAGCGGCTTCCAAGAGACCCAGTACTTC
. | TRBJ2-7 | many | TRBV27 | CASSFLGVSYEQYF | TGTGCCAGCAGTTTCCTGGGGGTTAGCTACGAGCAGTACTTC
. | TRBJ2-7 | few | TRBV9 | CASSVGGGQTYEQYF | TGTGCCAGCAGCGTAGGCGGGGGACAAACCTACGAGCAGTACTTC
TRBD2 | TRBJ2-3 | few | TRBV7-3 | CASRRTGGDDTQYF | TGTGCCAGCAGGAGGACGGGAGGTGACGATACGCAGTATTTT
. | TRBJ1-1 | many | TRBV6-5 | CASSPWESRGNTEAFF | TGTGCCAGCAGCCCATGGGAGAGCCGGGGGAACACTGAAGCTTTCTTT
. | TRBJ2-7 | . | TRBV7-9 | CASSLSTSAYEQYF | TGTGCCAGCAGCTTATCCACGTCCGCCTACGAGCAGTACTTC
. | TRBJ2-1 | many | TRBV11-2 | CASSFGGSSAYNEQFF | TGTGCCAGCAGCTTTGGTGGGAGTAGCGCCTACAATGAGCAGTTCTTC
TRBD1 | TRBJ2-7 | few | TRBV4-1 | CASSQAGQGYEQYF | TGCGCCAGCAGCCAAGCGGGACAGGGTTACGAGCAGTACTTC
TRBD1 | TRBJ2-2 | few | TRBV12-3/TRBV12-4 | CASSPRQGASGELFF | TGTGCCAGCAGTCCCCGACAGGGGGCTTCGGGGGAGCTGTTTTTT
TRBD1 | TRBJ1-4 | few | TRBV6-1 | CASNQGATNEKLFF | TGTGCCAGCAACCAGGGGGCGACTAATGAAAAACTGTTTTTT
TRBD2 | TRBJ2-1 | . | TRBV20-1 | CSGSGSYNEQFF | TGCTCGGGTAGCGGGAGTTACAATGAGCAGTTCTTC
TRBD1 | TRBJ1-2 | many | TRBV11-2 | CASSSDRVGYGYTF | TGTGCCAGCAGCTCCGACAGGGTTGGCTATGGCTACACCTTC
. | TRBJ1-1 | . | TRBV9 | CASSAGGSEAFF | TGTGCCAGCAGCGCCGGGGGGTCAGAAGCTTTCTTT
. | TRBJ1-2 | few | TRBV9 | CASSATQANYGYTF | TGTGCCAGCAGCGCCACTCAAGCTAACTATGGCTACACCTTC
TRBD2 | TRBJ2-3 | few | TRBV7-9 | CASSLGASGDRTDTQYF | TGTGCCAGCAGCTTAGGGGCTAGCGGAGACCGCACAGATACGCAGTATTTT
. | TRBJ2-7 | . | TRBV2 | CASTTGYEQYF | TGTGCCAGCACCACAGGCTACGAGCAGTACTTC
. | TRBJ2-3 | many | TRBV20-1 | CSARQGLDTQYF | TGCAGTGCTAGACAGGGTTTGGATACGCAGTATTTT
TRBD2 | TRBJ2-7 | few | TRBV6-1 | CASSAGTSGSSYEQYF | TGTGCCAGCAGTGCTGGGACTAGCGGGTCCTCCTACGAGCAGTACTTC
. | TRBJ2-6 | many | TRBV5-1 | CASSLEGPSSGANVLTF | TGCGCCAGCAGCTTGGAAGGGCCGAGCTCTGGGGCCAACGTCCTGACTTTC
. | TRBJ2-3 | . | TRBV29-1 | CSATGPEGDTQYF | TGCAGCGCGACGGGGCCGGAGGGGGATACGCAGTATTTT
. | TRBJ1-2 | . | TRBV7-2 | CASSQAYYGYTF | TGTGCCAGCAGCCAGGCTTACTATGGCTACACCTTC
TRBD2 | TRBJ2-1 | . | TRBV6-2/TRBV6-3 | CASSLAAIRDEQFF | TGTGCCAGCAGTCTAGCGGCAATAAGGGATGAGCAGTTCTTC
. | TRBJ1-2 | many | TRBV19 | CASRPSGPGANYGYTF | TGTGCCAGTAGGCCCAGTGGACCAGGAGCCAACTATGGCTACACCTTC
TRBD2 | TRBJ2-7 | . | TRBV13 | CASSPTPWTSGQSYEQYF | TGTGCCAGCAGCCCCACCCCATGGACTAGCGGCCAATCCTACGAGCAGTACTTC
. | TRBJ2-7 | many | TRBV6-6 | CASRRHWEAEQYF | TGTGCCAGCAGGAGACACTGGGAGGCGGAGCAGTACTTC
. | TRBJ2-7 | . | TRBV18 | CASSPFVSNEQYF | TGTGCCAGCTCACCATTTGTCTCGAACGAGCAGTACTTC
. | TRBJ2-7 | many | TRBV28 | CASNSDLGEQYF | TGTGCCAGCAACTCCGACCTCGGCGAGCAGTACTTC
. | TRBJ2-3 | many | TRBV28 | CASSLRSGSTDTQYF | TGTGCCAGCAGTTTAAGGTCGGGGTCCACAGATACGCAGTATTTT
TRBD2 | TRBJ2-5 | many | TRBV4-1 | CASSPLAGAGETQYF | TGCGCCAGCAGCCCATTAGCGGGAGCAGGTGAGACCCAGTACTTC
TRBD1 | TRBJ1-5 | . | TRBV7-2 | CASSSGQANQPQHF | TGTGCCAGCAGCTCTGGACAGGCTAATCAGCCCCAGCATTTT
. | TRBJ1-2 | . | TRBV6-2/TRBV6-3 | CASSYVRPTYGYTF | TGTGCCAGCAGTTACGTCAGGCCAACCTATGGCTACACCTTC
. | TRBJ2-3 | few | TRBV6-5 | CASSYSLASGTDTQYF | TGTGCCAGCAGTTACTCCCTAGCGTCGGGCACAGATACGCAGTATTTT
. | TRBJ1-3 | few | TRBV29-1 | CSVPGSSSGNTIYF | TGCAGCGTTCCGGGGTCGAGCTCTGGAAACACCATATATTTT
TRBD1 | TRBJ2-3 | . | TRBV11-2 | CASSWTGERTDTQYF | TGTGCCAGCAGCTGGACAGGGGAGAGGACAGATACGCAGTATTTT
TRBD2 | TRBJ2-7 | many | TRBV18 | CASSPGTSGMGEQYF | TGTGCCAGCTCACCAGGGACTAGCGGGATGGGGGAGCAGTACTTC
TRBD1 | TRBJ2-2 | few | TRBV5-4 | CASTQGQGNTGELFF | TGTGCCAGCACCCAGGGACAGGGGAACACCGGGGAGCTGTTTTTT
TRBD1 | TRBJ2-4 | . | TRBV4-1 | CASSLRDRDIQYF | TGCGCCAGCAGCCTCCGGGACAGGGACATTCAGTACTTC
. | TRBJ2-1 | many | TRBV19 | CASSPQPYNEQFF | TGTGCCAGTAGTCCCCAGCCCTACAATGAGCAGTTCTTC
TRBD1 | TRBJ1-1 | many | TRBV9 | CASSSGGQGWTEAFF | TGTGCCAGCAGCTCCGGAGGACAGGGTTGGACTGAAGCTTTCTTT
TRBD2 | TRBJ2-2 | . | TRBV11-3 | CATRAGGNTGELFF | TGTGCCACCAGAGCGGGAGGGAACACCGGGGAGCTGTTTTTT
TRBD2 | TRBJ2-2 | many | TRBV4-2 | CASSQDFSGRTGELFF | TGTGCCAGCAGCCAAGATTTTAGCGGGAGAACCGGGGAGCTGTTTTTT
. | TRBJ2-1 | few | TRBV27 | CASSSSEYNEQFF | TGTGCCAGCAGTTCCAGCGAGTACAATGAGCAGTTCTTC
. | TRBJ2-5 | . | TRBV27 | CASSLFPRETQYF | TGTGCCAGCAGTTTATTCCCTCGGGAGACCCAGTACTTC
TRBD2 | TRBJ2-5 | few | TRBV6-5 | CASSLLADTQETQYF | TGTGCCAGCAGCCTCCTAGCGGACACACAAGAGACCCAGTACTTC
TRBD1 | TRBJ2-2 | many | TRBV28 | CASGDRGAGELFF | TGTGCCAGCGGGGACAGGGGGGCCGGGGAGCTGTTTTTT
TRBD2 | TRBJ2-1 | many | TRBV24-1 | CATSDGGTHPEESGSSPFF | TGTGCCACCAGTGATGGGGGTACACACCCGGAGGAGAGCGGGAGTAGTCCGTTCTTC
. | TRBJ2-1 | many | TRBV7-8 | CASSFGVTDEQFF | TGTGCCAGCAGCTTCGGGGTTACGGATGAGCAGTTCTTC
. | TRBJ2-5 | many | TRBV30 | CAWIPLDSQETQYF | TGTGCCTGGATTCCCCTGGACTCGCAAGAGACCCAGTACTTC
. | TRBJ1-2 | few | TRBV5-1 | CASSLDVAPGGYTF | TGCGCCAGCAGCTTGGACGTCGCCCCTGGGGGCTACACCTTC
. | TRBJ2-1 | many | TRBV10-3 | CAISETVTTGNEQFF | TGTGCCATCAGTGAAACAGTGACGACAGGTAATGAGCAGTTCTTC
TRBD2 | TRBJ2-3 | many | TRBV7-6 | CASSLRGRGSGRDTQYF | TGTGCCAGCAGCTTACGGGGGCGTGGTAGCGGGAGGGATACGCAGTATTTT
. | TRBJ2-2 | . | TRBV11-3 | CASSRTNANTGELFF | TGTGCCAGCAGTCGGACGAACGCGAACACCGGGGAGCTGTTTTTT
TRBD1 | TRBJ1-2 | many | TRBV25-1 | CASSEWDRGIDGYTF | TGTGCCAGCAGTGAATGGGACAGGGGGATCGATGGCTACACCTTC
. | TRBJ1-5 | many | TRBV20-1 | CSAGWGNQPQHF | TGCAGTGCTGGATGGGGCAATCAGCCCCAGCATTTT
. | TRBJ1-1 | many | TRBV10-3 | CAISEYENTEAFF | TGTGCCATCTCTGAGTACGAGAACACTGAAGCTTTCTTT
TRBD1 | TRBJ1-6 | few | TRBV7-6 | CASSRAGGAGSPLHF | TGTGCCAGCAGCCGCGCAGGGGGCGCAGGTTCACCCCTCCACTTT
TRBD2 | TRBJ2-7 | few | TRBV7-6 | CASSRGGLAGSGEQYF | TGTGCCAGCAGCCGCGGGGGACTAGCGGGTTCGGGTGAGCAGTACTTC
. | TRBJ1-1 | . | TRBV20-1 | CSAPQRAAEAFF | TGCAGTGCTCCCCAACGGGCAGCCGAAGCTTTCTTT